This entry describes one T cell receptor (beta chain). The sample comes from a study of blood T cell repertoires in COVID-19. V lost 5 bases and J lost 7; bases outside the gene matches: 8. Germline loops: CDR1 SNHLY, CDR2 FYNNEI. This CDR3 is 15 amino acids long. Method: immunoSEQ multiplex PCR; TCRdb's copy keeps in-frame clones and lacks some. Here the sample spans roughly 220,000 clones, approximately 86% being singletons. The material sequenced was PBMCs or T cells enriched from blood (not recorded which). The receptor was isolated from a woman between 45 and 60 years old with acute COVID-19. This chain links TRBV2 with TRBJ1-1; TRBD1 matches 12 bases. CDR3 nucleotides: TGTGCCAGCAGTCTTCCGGGACAGGGGGCGATTGAAGCTTTCTTT. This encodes CASSLPGQGAIEAFF.